This T cell receptor beta chain emerged from a study of cytomegalovirus exposure and HLA in healthy donors (dated by TCRdb to 2017 to 2019). About the investigation overall: According to a later analysis, one platform produced both the approximately 110 validation repertoires and the approximately 660 repertoires of the first cohort. Besides the first cohort of roughly 700 subjects, a separate validation cohort made up of 90 to 150 different subjects was used. The aim of the study was to test whether cataloging public T cell receptors could identify signatures of past pathogen exposure. High-throughput TCR immunosequencing, statistical association of individual TCRs with disease status, and machine learning were combined to predict cytomegalovirus infection status. On the study overall, not on this receptor specifically: A total of fewer than 200 TCR beta chains were listed by the study as associated with cytomegalovirus. It was suggested by the authors that the approach could potentially be generalized to other disease states and immunological phenotypes. A later analysis found that TCRs clustered in the first cohort also tended to co-occur in the 110 or so validation repertoires, with roughly 95% of cluster scores above 0. In both the original and validation cohorts, the classifier was reported to diagnose cytomegalovirus status with high specificity and sensitivity. Across donors, most TCR sequences were observed very rarely, whereas some public TCRs were present in many individuals. In vitro tests confirmed that a few of the cytomegalovirus-associated TCR beta chains recognize cytomegalovirus antigens. The validation cohort had no HLA typing available for a later analysis, so co-occurrence within that cohort was assessed over all 130 or so repertoires.

Library method: the immunoSEQ multiplex PCR assay. In the original analysis: A statistical classification framework was built for diagnosing cytomegalovirus status from the catalog of TCR beta chain sequences. TCRdb mirrors the immuneACCESS table, restricted to in-frame sequences. Some clones are absent from its copies; in checked studies, under half trace to an unresolved V gene, and the reason for the others is unknown. That table supplies the V and J calls and clone size; D and trimming were determined from the DNA. The sample records around 130,000 clones, 85% to 90% of which are singletons. Approximately 3.3% of the sample is in the top ten clones. CDR3 length: 15 amino acids, cysteine to phenylalanine. Only the CDR3 DNA is retained, 45 bases long and in frame from the first base. The junction shows trimming of 1 base on V and 1 base on J, plus 10 bases between the germline ends. The germline V gene provides CDR1 SGHAT and CDR2 FQNNGV.

The donors belonged to the validation cohort of approximately 130 subjects, which was separate from the approximately 700-subject first cohort. To note about this clone: No cognate antigen has been identified for it. Base-call qualities are not available, and no considerably larger clone is one nucleotide away.

What was sequenced was PBMCs. This clonotype originated in a man aged 25-45 years in good health and CMV-seronegative. The V and J genes are TRBV11-2 and TRBJ2-5; perhaps TRBD1 is the D gene, with 6 bases matching. The bases read TGTGCCAGCAGCTTAGCAGCCAGGGGCCAAGAGACCCAGTACTTC. Its protein is CASSLAARGQETQYF.